This T cell receptor (beta chain) was profiled in a study of blood T cell repertoires in COVID-19. Study summary: There were acute and convalescent COVID-19 samples, and they came from the United States, Italy and Spain. In each case, the material was cDNA or gDNA derived from T cells, B-cell-depleted T cells, or PBMCs.

Trimming at V came to 4 bases and at J to 6 bases, leaving 5 bases not matched to a gene. The CDR3 extends over 15 amino acids. Germline V gene lookup returns CDR1 MNHEY and CDR2 SVGEGT. As processed by the authors: Counts of nucleated cells, estimated from reference gene primer amplification, were obtained. The protocol was immunoSEQ multiplex PCR, while the TCRdb copy is restricted to in-frame clones and leaves out a portion. The DNA gave D and trimming, while V, J and clone size come from that table. Seen here are a few hundred thousand clones, 65% to 85% observed once, and the top ten hold roughly 1.1%.

Sequencing used peripheral blood. This TCR was recovered from a woman aged 50 to 60 with acute or convalescent COVID-19. V and J are TRBV6-2 or TRBV6-3 and TRBJ1-6, with 8 bases matching TRBD1. CDR3 amino acids: CASSSGQGANSPLHF. The CDR3 DNA reads as TGTGCCAGCAGTTCCGGACAGGGAGCTAATTCACCCCTCCACTTT.